This TCR beta chain was identified during a study of cytomegalovirus exposure and HLA in healthy donors. A remark on this clone: What it binds is not known.

Whole-study results and caveats: Highly shared variants forming one cluster were likely a sequencing artifact. In a later analysis, at a false discovery rate of 0.05, roughly 17,000 TCR beta sequences were associated with HLA alleles.

The PCR made use of 60 Vbeta and 13 Jbeta primers. Using immunoSEQ multiplex PCR, the repertoire was profiled, and TCRdb retains in-frame clones only, with some absent. The sample carries over 150,000 clones, approximately 80% recorded once. Input material: PBMCs. This sequence was found in a man aged 25 to 40 in good health and CMV-seropositive.

The CDR3 region has the DNA TGCGCCAGCAGCTTGGGACGAGCGACCGCGCAAGAGACCCAGTACTTC. Residues: CASSLGRATAQETQYF. This chain links TRBV5-1 with TRBJ2-5; D gene uncertain. This CDR3 comprises 16 residues. Germline CDR1 is SGHRS and CDR2 is YFSETQ. The V end was cut by 0 bases, the J end by 2 bases, with 14 bases between.